This note documents a single T cell receptor (beta chain) sequence. Its specificity is unknown. The data were produced by immunoSEQ multiplex PCR, yet TCRdb's version contains in-frame clones alone and is incomplete. The sample has 150,000 to 250,000 clones, 85% to 95% seen once. This sample is part of a study of T cell responses to AZD1222 COVID-19 vaccine. Study-wide results and caveats: Breadth and depth of Spike-specific TCRs rose after two AZD1222 doses.

This CDR3 spans 12 amino acids. With 3 bases removed from V and 10 bases from J, the gap between germline ends came to 12 bases. V gene TRBV12-3 or TRBV12-4 combines with J gene TRBJ1-2; no clear D gene. This TCR derives from an adult who received the AZD1222 COVID-19 vaccine. Source: peripheral blood, taken 28 days after the second AZD1222 dose. CDR3 residues: CASSFWGSDYTF. As DNA, the CDR3 is TGTGCCAGCAGTTTTTGGGGTAGCGACTACACCTTC.